This T cell receptor beta chain was sequenced for a study of CD8 T cells in ankylosing spondylitis. Broader study findings: Disease-linked clones were CD8+ and relatively rare in peripheral blood. In the blood and synovial fluid of reactive arthritis, some motif variants had been previously reported.

In making TCR beta libraries, quantitative 5'-RACE with molecular barcodes was used. From the 5' RACE reads, TCRdb called clonotypes with MiXCR, one entry per CDR3 protein. The sample lists nearly 250,000 distinct CDR3 sequences, about 30% seen once, with about 4.2% in the top ten. In this sample, this clonotype turned up a few times. What it binds is unknown. This CDR3 is built from 15 residues. Between the trimmed V and J ends, which lost 4 bases and 4 bases, there was a span of 16 bases. CDR1 is MGHRA and CDR2 is YSYEKL in the germline V gene. This sequence originates from a male donor with ankylosing spondylitis or in good health (not recorded which). This chain connects TRBV4-1 to TRBJ1-1; tentatively, D is TRBD1 (5 bases). The sequencing sample was made of blood, either unsorted or a sorted T cell fraction (not recorded which). CDR3 sequence reads: CASSRESGPLTEAFF. The CDR3 coding sequence is TGCGCCAGCAGCCGGGAGTCAGGGCCGCTCACTGAAGCTTTCTTT.